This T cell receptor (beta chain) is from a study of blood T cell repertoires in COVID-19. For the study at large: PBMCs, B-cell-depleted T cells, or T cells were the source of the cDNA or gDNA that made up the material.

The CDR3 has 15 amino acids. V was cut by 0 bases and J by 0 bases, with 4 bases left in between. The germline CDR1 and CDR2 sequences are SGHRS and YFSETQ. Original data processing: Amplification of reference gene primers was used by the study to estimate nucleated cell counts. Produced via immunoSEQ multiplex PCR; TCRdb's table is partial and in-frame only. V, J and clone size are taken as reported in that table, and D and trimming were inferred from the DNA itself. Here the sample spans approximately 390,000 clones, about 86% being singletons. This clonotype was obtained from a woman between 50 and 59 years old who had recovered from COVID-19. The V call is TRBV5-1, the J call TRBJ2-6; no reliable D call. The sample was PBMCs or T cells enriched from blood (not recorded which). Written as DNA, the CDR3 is TGCGCCAGCAGCTTGGGGGCCTCTGGGGCCAACGTCCTGACTTTC. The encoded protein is CASSLGASGANVLTF.